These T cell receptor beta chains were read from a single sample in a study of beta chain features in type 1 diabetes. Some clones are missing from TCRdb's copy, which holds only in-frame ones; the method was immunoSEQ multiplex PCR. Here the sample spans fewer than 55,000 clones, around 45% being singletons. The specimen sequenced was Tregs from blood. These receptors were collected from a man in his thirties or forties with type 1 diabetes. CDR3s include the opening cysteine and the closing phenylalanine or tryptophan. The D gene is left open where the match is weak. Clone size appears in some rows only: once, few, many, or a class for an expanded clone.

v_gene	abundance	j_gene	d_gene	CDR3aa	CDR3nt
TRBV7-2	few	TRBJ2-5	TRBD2	CASSSLAALQETQYF	TGTGCCAGCAGCTCACTAGCGGCACTTCAAGAGACCCAGTACTTC
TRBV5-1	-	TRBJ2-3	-	CASRGHLKVIGTDTQYF	TGCGCCAGCAGGGGGCATTTGAAAGTAATTGGCACAGATACGCAGTATTTT
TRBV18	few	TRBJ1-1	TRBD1	CASSPVQGSTEAFF	TGTGCCAGCTCACCTGTACAGGGGTCCACTGAAGCTTTCTTT
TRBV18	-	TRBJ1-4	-	CASSKNRVSTNEKLFF	TGTGCCAGCTCAAAGAACAGGGTTTCGACTAATGAAAAACTGTTTTTT
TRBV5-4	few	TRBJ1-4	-	CASSPGGTLMTNEKLFF	TGTGCCAGCAGCCCCGGGGGGACACTCATGACTAATGAAAAACTGTTTTTT
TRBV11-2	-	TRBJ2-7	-	CASSLGTGSTYEQYF	TGTGCCAGCAGCTTAGGAACCGGGAGCACCTACGAGCAGTACTTC
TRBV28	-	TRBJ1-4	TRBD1	CASSLWTGGEKLFF	TGTGCCAGCAGTTTATGGACAGGGGGCGAAAAACTGTTTTTT
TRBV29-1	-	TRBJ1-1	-	CSVRKGTEAFF	TGCAGCGTTAGGAAGGGGACTGAAGCTTTCTTT
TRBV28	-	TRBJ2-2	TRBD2	CASSLWGLAGGPGELFF	TGTGCCAGCAGTTTATGGGGACTAGCGGGAGGGCCCGGGGAGCTGTTTTTT
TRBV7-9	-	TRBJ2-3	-	CASSPSTYTDTQYF	TGTGCCAGCAGCCCCTCCACCTACACAGATACGCAGTATTTT
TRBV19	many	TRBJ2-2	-	CASKVSTGSTGELFF	TGTGCCAGTAAGGTCAGTACAGGTTCCACCGGGGAGCTGTTTTTT
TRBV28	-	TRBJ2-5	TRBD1	CASRPRTGRETQYF	TGTGCCAGCAGGCCAAGGACAGGGCGAGAGACCCAGTACTTC
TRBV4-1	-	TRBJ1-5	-	CASSQGVTEQYQPQHF	TGCGCCAGCAGCCAAGGAGTAACAGAGCAGTATCAGCCCCAGCATTTT
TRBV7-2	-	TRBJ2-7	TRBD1	CASSLSQTGIYEQYF	TGTGCCAGCAGCTTATCTCAGACAGGGATCTACGAGCAGTACTTC
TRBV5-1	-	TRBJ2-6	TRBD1	CASSDFPGQAGSGANVLTF	TGCGCCAGCAGCGACTTCCCGGGACAGGCTGGCTCTGGGGCCAACGTCCTGACTTTC
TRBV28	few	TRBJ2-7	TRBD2	CASTIKSGRTEQYF	TGTGCCAGCACGATCAAGAGCGGGAGGACCGAGCAGTACTTC
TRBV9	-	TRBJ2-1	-	CASSVGSGTYNEQFF	TGTGCCAGCAGCGTAGGGAGCGGTACCTACAATGAGCAGTTCTTC
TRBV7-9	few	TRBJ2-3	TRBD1	CASSGSTGSLYF	TGTGCCAGCAGCGGATCGACAGGGTCACTGTATTTT
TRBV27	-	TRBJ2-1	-	CASSLPDKPYNEQFF	TGTGCCAGCAGTTTACCGGACAAGCCCTACAATGAGCAGTTCTTC
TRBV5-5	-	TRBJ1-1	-	CASSPGLGRTNTEAFF	TGTGCCAGCAGCCCAGGGCTTGGACGGACGAACACTGAAGCTTTCTTT
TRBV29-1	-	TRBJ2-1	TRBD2	CSVEGIWGGNEQFF	TGCAGCGTTGAAGGGATTTGGGGGGGTAATGAGCAGTTCTTC
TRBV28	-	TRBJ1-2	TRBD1	CASSSPSGQGMGYTF	TGTGCCAGCAGTTCTCCATCGGGACAGGGCATGGGCTACACCTTC
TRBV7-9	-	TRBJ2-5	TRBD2	CASSPGRGTQETQYF	TGTGCCAGCAGCCCAGGGAGGGGTACCCAAGAGACCCAGTACTTC
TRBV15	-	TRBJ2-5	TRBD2	CATSGPGTRKETQYF	TGTGCCACCAGCGGGCCTGGGACTAGGAAAGAGACCCAGTACTTC
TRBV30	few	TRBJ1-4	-	CAWTLKSTNEKLFF	TGTGCCTGGACCCTAAAGTCAACTAATGAAAAACTGTTTTTT
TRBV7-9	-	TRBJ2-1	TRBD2	CASSPGGGEQFF	TGTGCCAGCAGCCCGGGGGGGGGTGAGCAGTTCTTC
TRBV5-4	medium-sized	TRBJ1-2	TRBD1	CASSLKARGQRSGYTF	TGTGCCAGCAGCTTGAAGGCCAGGGGGCAGCGTAGTGGCTACACCTTC
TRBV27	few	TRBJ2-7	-	CASSLRAGRDFYEQYF	TGTGCCAGCAGTTTAAGGGCCGGCAGGGACTTCTACGAGCAGTACTTC
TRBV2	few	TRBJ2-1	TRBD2	CASRGTSGIHPKEQFF	TGTGCCAGCAGGGGGACTAGCGGGATCCATCCCAAGGAGCAGTTCTTC
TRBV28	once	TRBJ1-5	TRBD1	CASSWATGEIQPQHF	TGTGCCAGCAGTTGGGCGACAGGGGAGATTCAGCCCCAGCATTTT
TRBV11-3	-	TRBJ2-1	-	CASSRTGSYNEQFF	TGTGCCAGCAGTCGAACGGGGAGCTACAATGAGCAGTTCTTC